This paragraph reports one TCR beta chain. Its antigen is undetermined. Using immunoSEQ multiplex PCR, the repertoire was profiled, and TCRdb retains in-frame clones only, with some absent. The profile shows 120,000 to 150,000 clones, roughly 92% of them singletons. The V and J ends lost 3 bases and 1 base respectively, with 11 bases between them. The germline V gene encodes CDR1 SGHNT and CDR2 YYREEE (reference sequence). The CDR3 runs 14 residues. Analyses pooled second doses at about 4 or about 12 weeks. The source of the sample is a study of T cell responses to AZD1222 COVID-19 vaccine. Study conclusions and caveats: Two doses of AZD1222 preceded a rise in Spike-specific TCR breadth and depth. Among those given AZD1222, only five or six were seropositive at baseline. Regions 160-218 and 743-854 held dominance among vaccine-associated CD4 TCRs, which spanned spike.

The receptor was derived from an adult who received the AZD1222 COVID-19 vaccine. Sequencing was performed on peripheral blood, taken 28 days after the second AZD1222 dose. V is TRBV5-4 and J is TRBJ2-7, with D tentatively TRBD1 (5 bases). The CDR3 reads CASSSGRQSYEQYF. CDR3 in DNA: TGTGCCAGCAGCTCCGGCCGACAGTCCTACGAGCAGTACTTC. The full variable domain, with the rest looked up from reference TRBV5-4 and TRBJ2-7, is ETGVTQSPTHLIKTRGQQVTLRCSSQSGHNTVSWYQQALGQGPQFIFQYYREEENGRGNFPPRFSGLQFPNYSSELNVNALELDDSALYLCASSSGRQSYEQYFGPGTRLTVT.